These 11 T cell receptor beta chains share one sample of origin, sequenced in a study of T cells after somatic rescue of genetic block. Only in-frame clones appear in the TCRdb table, and some are missing; sequencing was by immunoSEQ multiplex PCR. The sample includes 70,000 or so clones, 92% seen only once; the top ten take around 3%. Material: peripheral blood mononuclear cells (PBMCs). The origin of the receptors is a man in his forties or fifties.

This chain connects TRBV6-5 to TRBJ2-3; 7 positions agree with TRBD1. This CDR3 is 16 amino acids long. The V gene's germline CDR1 is MNHEY and CDR2 SVGAGI. V trimming: 4 bases; J trimming: 2 bases; junction bases outside the gene matches: 9. CDR3 coding DNA: TGTGCCAGCAGTTCCCGTTCGGGACAGTCCACAGATACGCAGTATTTT. Protein sequence: CASSSRSGQSTDTQYF.

This clone appeared once. The rearrangement joins TRBV18 to TRBJ2-3, with TRBD2 identical over 8 bases. This CDR3 is built from 16 residues. Germline assignment: CDR1 KGHSH and CDR2 LQKENI. With V trimmed by 0 bases and J by 6 bases, 8 bases remained unmatched. The CDR3 DNA is TGTGCCAGCTCACCACCTTTCAGCGGGAGATACGATACGCAGTATTTT. It codes for CASSPPFSGRYDTQYF. Looking up the rest from reference TRBV18 and TRBJ2-3 gives the full variable domain: NAGVMQNPRHLVRRRGQEARLRCSPMKGHSHVYWYRQLPEEGLKFMVYLQKENIIDESGMPKERFSAEFPKEGPSILRIQQVVRGDSAAYFCASSPPFSGRYDTQYFGPGTRLTVL.

V usage is TRBV4-1 and J usage is TRBJ1-1; D call uncertain. The CDR3 loop spans 16 amino acids. Germline loops: CDR1 MGHRA, CDR2 YSYEKL. The V end lost 0 bases, the J end lost 5 bases, and 16 bases lay between the germline ends. CDR3 sequence (DNA): TGCGCCAGCAGCCAAGAACCTGTCGGCCGAGGGACTGAAGCTTTCTTT. It is translated as CASSQEPVGRGTEAFF.

The chain links TRBV2 to TRBJ1-2, with a tentative D call TRBD1 (6 bases). The CDR3 is 15 amino acids. Looked up from germline, CDR1 is SNHLY and CDR2 is FYNNEI. The V end lost 1 base, the J end lost 4 bases, and 13 bases lay between the germline ends. The CDR3 nucleotides are TGTGCCAGCAGTGAAGGCGGGGGCGCGGGCTATGGCTACACCTTC. It encodes CASSEGGGAGYGYTF.

V is TRBV10-2 and J is TRBJ1-6, with D maybe TRBD1 (6 bases). Trimming pared 5 bases from V and 9 bases from J, leaving 17 bases between. CDR1 and CDR2 from the germline V gene are WSHSY and SAAADI. This CDR3 comprises 15 residues. The CDR3 reads CASSPLGGRGSPLHF. In nucleotides, the CDR3 is TGCGCCAGCAGTCCACTAGGGGGAAGGGGTTCACCCCTCCACTTT.

The CDR3 here is CASSLLGAVQPQHF. CDR3 coding DNA: TGTGCCAGCAGCTTGCTAGGGGCCGTTCAGCCCCAGCATTTT. The V call is TRBV5-6, the J call TRBJ1-5; D possibly corresponds to TRBD1 (5 bases). This CDR3 contains 14 residues. Germline-derived CDR1 and CDR2 are SGHDT and YYEEEE. Between the trimmed V and J ends, which lost 1 base and 6 bases, there was a span of 11 bases.

This clone was recorded only once. The V and J genes are TRBV7-3 and TRBJ2-7; 7 nucleotides line up with TRBD1. Germline trimming cut 7 bases from V and 4 bases from J; bases unmatched to any gene: 10. CDR1 and CDR2 (germline): SGHTA, FQGTGA. There are 14 residues in the CDR3. The CDR3 region is CASTNRGSPYEQYF. The CDR3 bases are TGTGCCAGCACCAACAGGGGATCCCCTTACGAGCAGTACTTC.

The V and J genes are TRBV19 and TRBJ2-1; TRBD2 matches at 15 bases. The V gene's germline CDR1 is LNHDA and CDR2 SQIVND (reference sequence). Trimming removed 4 bases from V and 8 bases from J; junction bases left unmatched: 9. CDR3 length: 17 amino acids. The DNA for the CDR3 is TGTGCCAGTAGTACGGCAGATTGGACTAGCGGGAGGGATGAGCAGTTCTTC. Translating it yields CASSTADWTSGRDEQFF. The full variable domain, in which reference TRBV19 and TRBJ2-1 provide the parts outside the CDR3, is DGGITQSPKYLFRKEGQNVTLSCEQNLNHDAMYWYRQDPGQGLRLIYYSQIVNDFQKGDIAEGYSVSREKKESFPLTVTSAQKNPTAFYLCASSTADWTSGRDEQFFGPGTRLTVL.

This clone was recorded once. The chain couples TRBV25-1 to TRBJ2-2, with a weak D call TRBD2 (6 bases). The CDR3 is 17 residues long. Germline CDR1 MGHDK, CDR2 SYGVNS. The V and J ends lost 4 bases and 3 bases respectively, with 18 bases between them. CDR3 DNA sequence: TGTGCCAGCAGTGGATCGGGACTGATCGAGTACACCGGGGAGCTGTTTTTT. This gives the protein CASSGSGLIEYTGELFF.

The chain is built from TRBV5-1 and TRBJ1-4; 8 bases agree with TRBD1. CDR3 length: 15 residues. V gave up 4 bases and J gave up 8 bases; unmatched junction bases: 10. The germline V gene encodes CDR1 SGHRS and CDR2 YFSETQ. The DNA of the CDR3 is TGCGCCAGCAGCCTGACGCAGGGGGCAGAGGAAAAACTGTTTTTT. It encodes CASSLTQGAEEKLFF.

This clone is a singleton in its sample. The chain is built from TRBV12-5 and TRBJ2-2; D is unresolved. In germline, CDR1 is LGHNT, CDR2 FRNRAP. Trimming cost V 0 bases and J 0 bases, with 20 bases left between them. This CDR3 spans 20 amino acids. The CDR3 DNA sequence: TGTGCTAGTGGTTTGGTAATCTGGGCTCTCGACAAAACGAACACCGGGGAGCTGTTTTTT. Translated, it gives CASGLVIWALDKTNTGELFF.